This TCR beta chain is drawn from a study of cytomegalovirus exposure and HLA in healthy donors. General observations from the study: For most TCR beta V segments, an earlier analysis put the productive rate at about 90% or about 30% of the time. A few V segments could not be told apart, such as TRBV6-2 and TRBV6-3, and were left out. Later work found that TCR association rates differed between HLA loci; DRB1 had the most and HLA-C the fewest.

The germline CDR1 and CDR2 sequences are SGHTA and FQGNSA. J was trimmed by 6 bases and V by 2 bases; bases with no gene match: 5. The CDR3 consists of 15 residues. Primers: 60 Vbeta forward and 13 Jbeta reverse. Clones were read by immunoSEQ multiplex PCR, and TCRdb kept only the in-frame ones, dropping some. The profile covers 100,000 to 150,000 clones, with under 80% appearing a single time and 4% taken by the ten largest. This clone has just a few counts. The antigen is undetermined. Input material: PBMCs. This sequence was found in a man aged 35 to 55 in good health and CMV-seropositive. The gene calls are TRBV7-2 and TRBJ2-1, with 9 bases fitting TRBD2. The CDR3: CASSLIRTSVNEQFF. Here the CDR3 DNA reads TGTGCCAGCAGCTTAATCAGGACTAGCGTCAATGAGCAGTTCTTC.